This T cell receptor beta chain was recovered during a study of OX40 agonist ivuxolimab in advanced cancers. Looking at the study overall: Dosing consisted of intravenous ivuxolimab at 0.01 to 10 mg/kg every 2 weeks.

CDR1 is SGHDT and CDR2 is YYEEEE in the germline V gene. Trimming shortened V by 2 bases and J by 3 bases, and 10 bases separated the two germline ends. CDR3 length: 14 amino acids. Study-level points and caveats: Low levels of normalized T-cell clonal expansion also appeared in some nonresponders.

On this clone: The antigen remains undetermined.

The assay was immunoSEQ multiplex PCR, and TCRdb's table has in-frame clones only and misses some. Among almost 80,000 clones listed, approximately 84% were seen once. The chain links TRBV5-6 to TRBJ2-3, with D tentatively TRBD1 (8 bases). Sequenced material: CD4+ or CD8+ T cells sorted from blood, taken in a trial of the OX40 agonist ivuxolimab. The clonotype comes from an adult with an advanced solid tumor such as melanoma, head and neck, liver or kidney cancer. The CDR3 DNA sequence: TGTGCCAGCAGCTTACAGGGGGGGACAGATACGCAGTATTTT. Encoded protein: CASSLQGGTDTQYF.